This T cell receptor beta chain emerged from a study of CD8 T cells in Susac syndrome. Study findings and constraints: Acknowledgment was made by the study that its TCR sequencing and HLA analysis involved a relatively small number of individuals.

Sequencing of TCR beta, carried out with a high-throughput approach, was applied to CD8+ and CD4+ T cells from the blood. cDNA came from around 0.54 to 1 ug RNA primed by random hexamers. immunoSEQ multiplex PCR amplified TCR beta CDR3 across 54 Vbeta, 13 Jbeta. TCRdb reprocessed the immunoSEQ multiplex PCR reads via MiXCR and lists one record per CDR3 protein. The sample lists approximately 150,000 distinct CDR3 sequences; roughly 94% were seen once. As concerns this clonotype: Its antigen remains unknown.

Germline CDR1 DFQATT, CDR2 SNEGSKA (reference sequence). The CDR3 totals 16 residues. The ends lost 6 bases at V and 1 base at J; junction bases unmatched: 7. The V gene is TRBV20-1, the J gene TRBJ2-2, with TRBD2 identical over 11 bases. The receptor was isolated from a human donor in good health. The sequenced sample was CD4+ T cells from PBMCs. The CDR3 here is CSALRLAGLNTGELFF. CDR3 sequence (DNA): TGCAGTGCCCTCAGACTAGCGGGACTGAACACCGGGGAGCTGTTTTTT.